This TCR beta chain was recovered during a study of beta chain features in type 1 diabetes. The study, taken as a whole, reports: Type 1 diabetes patients had fewer VDJ junction insertions and more deletions. In comparison with healthy donors, patients had naive, central memory and Treg TCRB repertoires that appeared more similar.

Sequencing targeted expressed TCRB transcripts, as all isolated RNA had been reverse transcribed. This table comes from immunoSEQ multiplex PCR, and its TCRdb copy is limited to in-frame clones, with some not included. Of about 620,000 clones listed, roughly 16% are singletons. Trimming stripped 4 bases from V and 5 bases from J, with 11 bases between. The germline V gene has CDR1 ENHRY and CDR2 SYGVKD. The CDR3 has 13 amino acids. CD45RO/CCR7/CD25/CD127/CD95/CD27 sorting isolated CD4+ naive, central memory, regulatory and stem cell-like memory cells. As to this clone: What it binds is unknown.

The V call is TRBV10-3, the J call TRBJ2-5; possibly TRBD2 for D (6 bases). This TCR came from a young man in good health. The sample comprised naive CD4+ T cells from blood. CDR3 residues: CAISAAAGETQYF. CDR3 sequence (DNA): TGTGCCATCAGTGCGGCGGCGGGGGAGACCCAGTACTTC.